This is a list of T cell receptor beta chains from one sample in a study of regulatory T cells in long-lasting Graves disease. TCRdb redid the calling of the multiplex PCR reads with MiXCR, one entry per CDR3 protein. The sample includes 620,000 or so distinct CDR3 sequences, about 16% of them seen just once. These data also formed part of another study, on T cells in Graves' hyperthyroidism and ophthalmopathy.

The specimen comprised peripheral blood mononuclear cells (PBMCs), sampled at new diagnosis, from a patient treated with antithyroid drugs. Receptor source: a woman aged 25 to 45 with Graves disease. The CDR3 runs from the conserved cysteine through the conserved F or W. D genes are given only for firm matches. Clone size is stated in some rows and not others, as once, few, many or a class when expanded.

v_gene,d_gene,abundance,j_gene,CDR3nt,CDR3aa
TRBV7-3,TRBD2,many,TRBJ2-1,TGTGCCAGCAGCTTAACTAGCGGGAGGGCCGATGAGCAGTTCTTC,CASSLTSGRADEQFF
TRBV19,TRBD2,few,TRBJ2-1,TGTGCCAGTAGTCTCAGACTAGCGGGAGTGGGTTACAATGAGCAGTTCTTC,CASSLRLAGVGYNEQFF
TRBV5-1,NA,many,TRBJ1-1,TGCGCCAGCAGCGTCGCCGGGACATCTTCTTTCTTT,CASSVAGTSSFF
TRBV6-5,NA,many,TRBJ1-1,TGTGCCAGCAGTTACTCGAGGGGGGGGCCCTATGAAGCTTTCTTT,CASSYSRGGPYEAFF
TRBV5-1,NA,many,TRBJ1-1,TGCGCCAGCAGACAGGGTATGATGAACACTGAAGCTTTCTTT,CASRQGMMNTEAFF
TRBV6-1,NA,once,TRBJ1-3,TGTGCCAGCAAAGATGGGGGCCGGCCTGGAAACACCATATATTTT,CASKDGGRPGNTIYF
TRBV7-2,TRBD1,NA,TRBJ1-2,TGTGCCAGCAGCTTAAGGGGGCTGTATGGCTACACCTTC,CASSLRGLYGYTF
TRBV19,TRBD2,few,TRBJ2-1,TGTGCCAGTAGTACGGGACTAGCGGGAGATTTAGTTCGGCATGAGCAGTTCTTC,CASSTGLAGDLVRHEQFF
TRBV19,NA,few,TRBJ1-1,TGTGCCAGTAGTACGCTACACGATAGTACTGAAGCTTTCTTT,CASSTLHDSTEAFF
TRBV27,NA,many,TRBJ1-1,TGTGCCAGCTATAATCGGGGCACTACCGGTGAAGCTTTCTTT,CASYNRGTTGEAFF
TRBV18,NA,many,TRBJ1-1,TGTGCCAGCTCACCACAACCGGGAGGGACTGAAGCTTTCTTT,CASSPQPGGTEAFF
TRBV7-9,TRBD1,many,TRBJ2-7,TGTGCCAGCAGCCCATACACCGGGACAGGGGCCGAGCAGTACTTC,CASSPYTGTGAEQYF
TRBV28,TRBD1,many,TRBJ2-3,TGTGCCAGCAGGCTTAACAGGGGACCCACAGATACGCAGTATTTT,CASRLNRGPTDTQYF
TRBV6-1,TRBD1,NA,TRBJ2-2,TGTGCCAGCAGTGAAGCGGGCACCGGGACAGGTCGACGAAGGGAGCTGTTTTTT,CASSEAGTGTGRRRELFF
TRBV24-1,TRBD2,NA,TRBJ2-3,TGTGCCACCAGTGATAGCGGGAGGGCCGGGACAGATACGCAGTATTTT,CATSDSGRAGTDTQYF
TRBV30,NA,many,TRBJ1-2,TGTGCCTGGAGTGGAGCGGCAGGGAGGGGCTACACCTTC,CAWSGAAGRGYTF
TRBV28,TRBD1,many,TRBJ2-7,TGTGCCAGCAGCCCCGGGACAGGACGCGAGCAGTACTTC,CASSPGTGREQYF
TRBV29-1,TRBD2,NA,TRBJ2-7,TGCAGCGTTGAAGTGGGGGGACTAGCGGGAGGGCGAGCCTACGAGCAGTACTTC,CSVEVGGLAGGRAYEQYF
TRBV7-2,TRBD1,NA,TRBJ2-5,TGTGCCAGCAGCATAGGGGGCAGGTCTGAGACCCAGTACTTC,CASSIGGRSETQYF
TRBV7-9,TRBD1,few,TRBJ1-4,TGTGCCAGCAGGAGAACAGGGGGCCAGGAAAAACTGTTTTTT,CASRRTGGQEKLFF
TRBV28,TRBD1,many,TRBJ2-7,TGTGCCTCCAGGGGGTTTACGTACGAGCAGTACTTC,CASRGFTYEQYF
TRBV6-5,NA,many,TRBJ2-7,TGTGCCAGCAGTTTGAGTAAACTCTACGAGCAGTACTTC,CASSLSKLYEQYF
TRBV28,TRBD2,few,TRBJ2-3,TGTGCCAGCCGAGCGGGAGGAACTAGCACAGATACGCAGTATTTT,CASRAGGTSTDTQYF
TRBV28,TRBD2,many,TRBJ2-1,TGTGCCAGCAGTACCAGGACTAGCGGTTTTTACAATGAGCAGTTCTTC,CASSTRTSGFYNEQFF
TRBV3-1,TRBD1,few,TRBJ1-2,TGTGCCAGCAGCCAACGGGCAGGGGGACGGGCACTATCTGGCTACACCTTC,CASSQRAGGRALSGYTF
TRBV6-8,TRBD1,few,TRBJ2-3,TGTGCCACCAAGGGACAGAGCACAGATACGCAGTATTTT,CATKGQSTDTQYF
TRBV19,TRBD1,NA,TRBJ2-7,TGTGCCAGTAGTATAGCGGGACAGTCCAGCTCCTACGAGCAGTACTTC,CASSIAGQSSSYEQYF
TRBV30,NA,many,TRBJ2-1,TGTGCCTGGAGTGTACTGGGGCGTGAAGGCAATGAGCAGTTCTTC,CAWSVLGREGNEQFF
TRBV30,NA,many,TRBJ1-2,TGTGCCTGGAGTGCTTCAGGGAGAGCCTATGGCTACACCTTC,CAWSASGRAYGYTF
TRBV3-1,TRBD2,NA,TRBJ2-7,TGTGCCAGCAGTCCCTTCCAGGCGGGGGCCTACGAGCAGTACTTC,CASSPFQAGAYEQYF
TRBV19,TRBD2,NA,TRBJ2-7,TGTGCCAGTAGCCCTAGCGGGGCTGGGTACGAGCAGTACTTC,CASSPSGAGYEQYF
TRBV7-9,NA,NA,TRBJ1-1,TGTGCCAGCAGATGGGGGAACGCTGAAGCTTTCTTT,CASRWGNAEAFF
TRBV2,TRBD2,many,TRBJ2-1,TGTGCCAGCAAACCTCTGTTAGCGGGAGGGCCAGGTGAGCAGTTCTTC,CASKPLLAGGPGEQFF
TRBV19,TRBD2,few,TRBJ2-1,TGTGCCAGTAGTATAGACGGGAGGAGCTCCTACAATGAGCAGTTCTTC,CASSIDGRSSYNEQFF
TRBV27,NA,few,TRBJ1-6,TGTGCCAGCAGTTTTGAGAGCTCCTATAATTCACCCCTCCACTTT,CASSFESSYNSPLHF
TRBV7-3,NA,many,TRBJ2-1,TGTGCCAGCAGCTTATCGCCGGTGGGCGAGCAGTTCTTC,CASSLSPVGEQFF
TRBV11-2,TRBD2,many,TRBJ2-1,TGTGCCAGCAGCCTATTGCCCGGGACTAGCGGGGAGAGAGAGCAGTTCTTC,CASSLLPGTSGEREQFF
TRBV7-9,NA,many,TRBJ2-3,TGTGCCAGCAGCTTAGGGCACAGGGTAGGCACAGATACGCAGTATTTT,CASSLGHRVGTDTQYF
TRBV4-1,TRBD1,NA,TRBJ1-4,TGCGCCAGCAGCCAAGAACAGGGGGCTTTACCTAATGAAAAACTGTTTTTT,CASSQEQGALPNEKLFF
TRBV30,NA,NA,TRBJ1-4,TGTGCCTGGAGTCTGGGGGTCGTCGGAGAAAAACTGTTTTTT,CAWSLGVVGEKLFF
TRBV7-9,TRBD1,NA,TRBJ2-2,TGTGCCAGCAGCACGGGACAGGGGGCGCGCGGGGAGCTGTTTTTT,CASSTGQGARGELFF
TRBV29-1,NA,few,TRBJ2-3,TGCAGCGTTGACCCGAAAGGCACAGATACGCAGTATTTT,CSVDPKGTDTQYF
TRBV6-1,TRBD1,many,TRBJ1-5,TGTGCCAGCAGTCACACAGGGGTAGGCGGTCAGCCCCAGCATTTT,CASSHTGVGGQPQHF
TRBV6-1,NA,NA,TRBJ2-6,TGTGCCAGCAGGAAGACAGACTCTGGGGCCAACGTCCTGACTTTC,CASRKTDSGANVLTF
TRBV7-2,NA,many,TRBJ2-3,TGTGCCAGCAGCCAAGGACTTCCCAACCCCAGGGATACGCAGTATTTT,CASSQGLPNPRDTQYF
TRBV12-3/TRBV12-4,NA,many,TRBJ2-5,TGTGCCAGCAATCAGGGGTCGGTAGAGACCCAGTACTTC,CASNQGSVETQYF
TRBV20-1,TRBD2,many,TRBJ2-7,TGCAGTGCTAGATCCTTAGCGGGACGGAACGAGCAGTACTTC,CSARSLAGRNEQYF
TRBV18,NA,NA,TRBJ1-3,TGTGCCAGCTCACCTCCGGGGCGAGGTGGTGGAAACACCATATATTTT,CASSPPGRGGGNTIYF
TRBV28,TRBD2,NA,TRBJ2-1,TGTGCCAGCAGGGGGGAGGGCTCGTCCTACAATGAGCAGTTCTTC,CASRGEGSSYNEQFF
TRBV29-1,TRBD2,many,TRBJ2-2,TGCAGCGTTGGTAGCGGGAAAGGAACCGGGGAGCTGTTTTTT,CSVGSGKGTGELFF
TRBV7-9,TRBD1,many,TRBJ1-1,TGTGCCAGCAGCCGACAGGGGATTAACACTGAAGCTTTCTTT,CASSRQGINTEAFF
TRBV7-2,NA,many,TRBJ2-5,TGTGCCAGCACCTCTTTCACCAGGGAAGAGACCCAGTACTTC,CASTSFTREETQYF
TRBV29-1,NA,many,TRBJ1-1,TGCAGCCCGCGGGCAGGGGTCACTGAAGCTTTCTTT,CSPRAGVTEAFF
TRBV6-1,NA,NA,TRBJ1-4,TGTGCCAGCAGTCGCCGACCCAGGGCTGAAAAACTGTTTTTT,CASSRRPRAEKLFF